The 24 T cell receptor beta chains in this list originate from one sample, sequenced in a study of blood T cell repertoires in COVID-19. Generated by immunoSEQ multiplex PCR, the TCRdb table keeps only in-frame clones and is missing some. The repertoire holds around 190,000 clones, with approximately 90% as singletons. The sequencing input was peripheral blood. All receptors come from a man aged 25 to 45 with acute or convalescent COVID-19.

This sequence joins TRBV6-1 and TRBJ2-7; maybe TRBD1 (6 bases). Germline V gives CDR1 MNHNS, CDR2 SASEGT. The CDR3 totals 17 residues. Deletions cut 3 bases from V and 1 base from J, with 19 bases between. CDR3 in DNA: TGTGCCAGCAGTGATTTAGAGATGGGGGCGGTGTCCTACGAGCAGTACTTC. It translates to CASSDLEMGAVSYEQYF.

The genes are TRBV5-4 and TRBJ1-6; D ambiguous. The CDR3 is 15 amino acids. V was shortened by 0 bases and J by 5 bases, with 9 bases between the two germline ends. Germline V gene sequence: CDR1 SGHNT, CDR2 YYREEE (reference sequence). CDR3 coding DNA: TGTGCCAGCAGCTTGGAAGCATCTAATAATTCACCCCTCCACTTT. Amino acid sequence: CASSLEASNNSPLHF.

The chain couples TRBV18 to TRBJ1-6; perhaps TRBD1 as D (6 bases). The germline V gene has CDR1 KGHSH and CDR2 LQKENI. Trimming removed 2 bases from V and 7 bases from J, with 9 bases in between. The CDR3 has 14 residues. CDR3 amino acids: CASSPGQRNSPLHF. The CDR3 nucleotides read TGTGCCAGCTCACCAGGACAGAGGAATTCACCCCTCCACTTT.

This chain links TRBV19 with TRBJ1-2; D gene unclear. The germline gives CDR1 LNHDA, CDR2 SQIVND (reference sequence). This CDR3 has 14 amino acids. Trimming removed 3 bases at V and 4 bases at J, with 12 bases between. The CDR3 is CASSIQVGLYGYTF. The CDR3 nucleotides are TGTGCCAGTAGTATTCAGGTCGGCCTCTATGGCTACACCTTC.

The CDR3 DNA reads as TGTGCCAGCAACGTCCGGACAGGGCGAGGCTACACCTTC. Protein sequence: CASNVRTGRGYTF. The V gene is TRBV12-3 or TRBV12-4, the J gene TRBJ1-2; 8 nucleotides match TRBD1. V was pared by 7 bases and J by 8 bases, with 9 bases of the junction left unmatched. The CDR3 is 13 residues long.

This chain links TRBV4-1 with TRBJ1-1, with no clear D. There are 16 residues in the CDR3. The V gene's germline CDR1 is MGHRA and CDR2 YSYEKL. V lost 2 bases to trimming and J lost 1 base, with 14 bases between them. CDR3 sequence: CASSQSITSRNTEAFF. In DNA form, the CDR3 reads TGCGCCAGCAGCCAATCGATAACGTCTAGGAACACTGAAGCTTTCTTT.

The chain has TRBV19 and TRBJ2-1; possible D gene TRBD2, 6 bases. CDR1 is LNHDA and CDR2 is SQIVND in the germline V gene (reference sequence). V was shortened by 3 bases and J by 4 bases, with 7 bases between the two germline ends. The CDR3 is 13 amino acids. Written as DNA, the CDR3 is TGTGCCAGTAGTATCGGGGGATACAATGAGCAGTTCTTC. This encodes CASSIGGYNEQFF.

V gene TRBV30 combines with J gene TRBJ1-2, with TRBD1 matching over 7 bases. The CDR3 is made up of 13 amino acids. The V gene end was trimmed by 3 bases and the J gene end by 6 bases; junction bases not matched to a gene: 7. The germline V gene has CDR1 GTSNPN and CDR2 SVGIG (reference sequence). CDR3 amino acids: CAWSATGKDGYTF. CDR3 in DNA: TGTGCCTGGAGCGCGACAGGGAAGGATGGCTACACCTTC.

DNA of the CDR3: TGTGCCAGCAGTTTAGGAGTCGGGCCCCGGGGAGCTTTCTTT. Translating it yields CASSLGVGPRGAFF. V gene TRBV28 combines with J gene TRBJ1-1; D not resolved. The CDR3 consists of 14 residues. Trimming stripped 2 bases from V and 10 bases from J, with 17 bases between. The germline V gene has CDR1 MDHEN and CDR2 SYDVKM.

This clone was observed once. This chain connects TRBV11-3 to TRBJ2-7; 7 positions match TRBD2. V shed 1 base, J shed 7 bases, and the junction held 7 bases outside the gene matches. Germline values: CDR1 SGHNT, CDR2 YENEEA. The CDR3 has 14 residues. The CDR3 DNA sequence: TGTGCCAGCAGCTTAGCGGGAGGAAAGGAAGAGCAGTACTTC. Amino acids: CASSLAGGKEEQYF.

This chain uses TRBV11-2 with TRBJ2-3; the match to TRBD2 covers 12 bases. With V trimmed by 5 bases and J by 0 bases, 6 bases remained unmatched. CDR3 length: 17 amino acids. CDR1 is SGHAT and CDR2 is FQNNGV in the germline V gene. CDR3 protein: CASSPGLAGISTDTQYF. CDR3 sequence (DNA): TGTGCCAGCAGCCCGGGACTAGCGGGTATCAGCACAGATACGCAGTATTTT.

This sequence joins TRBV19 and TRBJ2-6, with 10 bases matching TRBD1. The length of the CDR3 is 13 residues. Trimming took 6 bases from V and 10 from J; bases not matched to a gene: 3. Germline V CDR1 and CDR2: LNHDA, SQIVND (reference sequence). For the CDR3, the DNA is TGTGCCAGTAGAGGGACAGGGGTAAACGTCCTGACTTTC. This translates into CASRGTGVNVLTF.

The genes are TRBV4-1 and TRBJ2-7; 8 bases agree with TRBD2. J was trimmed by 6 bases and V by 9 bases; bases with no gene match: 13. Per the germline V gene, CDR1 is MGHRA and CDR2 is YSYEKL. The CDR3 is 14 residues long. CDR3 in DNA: TGCGCCAGTAAGATCGGGGCTCTAGCGGGCGAGCAGTACTTC. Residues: CASKIGALAGEQYF.

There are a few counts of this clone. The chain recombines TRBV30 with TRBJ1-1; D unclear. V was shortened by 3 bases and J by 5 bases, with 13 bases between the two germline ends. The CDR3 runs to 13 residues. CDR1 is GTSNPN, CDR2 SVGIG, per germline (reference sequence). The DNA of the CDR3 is TGTGCCTGGAGCATGCCCACTCGGACTGAAGCTTTCTTT. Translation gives CAWSMPTRTEAFF.

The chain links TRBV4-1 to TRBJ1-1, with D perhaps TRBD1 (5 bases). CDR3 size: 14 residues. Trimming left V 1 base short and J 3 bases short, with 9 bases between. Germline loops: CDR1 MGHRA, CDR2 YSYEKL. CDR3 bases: TGCGCCAGCAGCCAAGGGGGGGTGGACACTGAAGCTTTCTTT. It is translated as CASSQGGVDTEAFF.

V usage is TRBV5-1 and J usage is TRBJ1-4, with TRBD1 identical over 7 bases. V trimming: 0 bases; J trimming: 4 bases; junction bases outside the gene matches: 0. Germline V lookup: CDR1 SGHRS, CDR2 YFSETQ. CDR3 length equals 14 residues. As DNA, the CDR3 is TGCGCCAGCAGCTTGGACAGGGGTAATGAAAAACTGTTTTTT. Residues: CASSLDRGNEKLFF.

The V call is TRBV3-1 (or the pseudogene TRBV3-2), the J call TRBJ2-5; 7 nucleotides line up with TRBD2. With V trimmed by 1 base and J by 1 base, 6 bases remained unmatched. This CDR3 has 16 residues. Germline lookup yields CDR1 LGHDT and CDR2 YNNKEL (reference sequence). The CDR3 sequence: CASSQGTRLAQETQYF. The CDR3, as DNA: TGTGCCAGCAGCCAAGGGACCAGACTAGCCCAAGAGACCCAGTACTTC.

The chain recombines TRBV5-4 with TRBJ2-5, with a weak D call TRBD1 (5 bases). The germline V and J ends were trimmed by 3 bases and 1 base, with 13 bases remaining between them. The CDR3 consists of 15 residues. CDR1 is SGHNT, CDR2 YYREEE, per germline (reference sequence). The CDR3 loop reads CASSSNRQPQETQYF. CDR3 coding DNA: TGTGCCAGCAGCTCCAATAGACAGCCCCAAGAGACCCAGTACTTC.

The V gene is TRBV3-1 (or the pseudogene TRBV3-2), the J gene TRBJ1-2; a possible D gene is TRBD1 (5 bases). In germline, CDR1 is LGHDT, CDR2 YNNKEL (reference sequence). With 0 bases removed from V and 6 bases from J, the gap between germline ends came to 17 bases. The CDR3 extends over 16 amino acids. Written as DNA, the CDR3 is TGTGCCAGCAGCCAAGACCTGAGGAAGGGGAAGGATGGCTACACCTTC. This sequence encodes CASSQDLRKGKDGYTF.

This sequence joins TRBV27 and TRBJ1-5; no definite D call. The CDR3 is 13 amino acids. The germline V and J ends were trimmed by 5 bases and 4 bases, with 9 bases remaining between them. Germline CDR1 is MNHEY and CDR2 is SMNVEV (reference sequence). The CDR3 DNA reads TGTGCCAGCAGTCGGGAGTATAATCAGCCCCAGCATTTT. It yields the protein CASSREYNQPQHF.

CDR3 protein: CASSGGTGINDIQYF. Here the CDR3 DNA reads TGTGCCAGCAGCGGCGGGACAGGGATAAACGACATTCAGTACTTC. The chain links TRBV5-8 to TRBJ2-4; 9 bases are a match to TRBD1. The germline gives CDR1 SGHTS, CDR2 YDEGEE. V lost 4 bases and J lost 8; bases outside the gene matches: 10. This CDR3 has 15 amino acids.

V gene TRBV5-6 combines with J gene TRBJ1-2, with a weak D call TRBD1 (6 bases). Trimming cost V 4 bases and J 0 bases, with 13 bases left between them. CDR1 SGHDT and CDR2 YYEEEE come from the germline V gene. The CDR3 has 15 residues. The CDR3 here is CASSQPGHPNYGYTF. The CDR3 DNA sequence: TGTGCCAGCAGCCAGCCGGGACATCCTAACTATGGCTACACCTTC.

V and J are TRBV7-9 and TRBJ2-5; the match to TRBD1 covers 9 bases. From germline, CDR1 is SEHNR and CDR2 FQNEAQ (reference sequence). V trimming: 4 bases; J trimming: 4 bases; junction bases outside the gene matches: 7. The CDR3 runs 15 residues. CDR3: CASSSRQGGRETQYF. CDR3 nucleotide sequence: TGTGCCAGCAGCTCCCGACAGGGGGGGAGAGAGACCCAGTACTTC.

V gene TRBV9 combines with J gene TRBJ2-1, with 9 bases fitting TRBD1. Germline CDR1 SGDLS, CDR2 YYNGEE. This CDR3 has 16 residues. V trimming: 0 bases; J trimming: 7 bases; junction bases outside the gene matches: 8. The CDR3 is CASSVGSGTGTNEQFF. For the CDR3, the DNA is TGTGCCAGCAGCGTAGGAAGTGGGACAGGGACAAATGAGCAGTTCTTC.